The clone carrying this TCR beta chain was observed a handful of times. The immunoSEQ assay was v3. Profiling relied on immunoSEQ multiplex PCR, and the TCRdb table lists in-frame clones only, not all of them. The top ten hold about 2.5% of the sample, which has around 33,000 clones, roughly 69% seen once. Time point given: pre-treatment sample, taken before nivolumab and TIL therapy. The data stem from a study of TIL therapy for anti-PD-1-resistant metastatic lung cancer. The source was blood, collected at baseline. This TCR derives from a woman aged 25-80 years with non-small cell lung cancer.

CDR3: CSVNDRPSGELFF. The CDR3 coding sequence is TGCAGCGTTAATGACAGACCCTCCGGGGAGCTGTTTTTT. The chain couples TRBV29-1 to TRBJ2-2; D might be TRBD1 (5 bases). CDR1 is SQVTM and CDR2 is ANQGSEA in the germline V gene. The CDR3 has 13 residues. The V gene lost 5 bases and the J gene lost 6 bases, with 13 bases spanning the gap.